These T cell receptor beta chains were read from a single sample in a study of blood T cell repertoires in COVID-19. Libraries were prepared by immunoSEQ multiplex PCR; TCRdb keeps only in-frame clonotypes and omits some of them. Of some 190,000 clones in the sample, about four fifths were seen once. Sequences were obtained from peripheral blood. The receptors shown here come from a man aged 55-75 years with acute or convalescent COVID-19. Each CDR3 is given with its conserved first and last residue. The D gene is left open where the match is weak. For some rows the clone size is stated as once, few or many, or as a class when expanded; others skip it.

j_call v_call clone_size d_call cdr3_nt cdr3_aa
TRBJ1-2 TRBV10-1 - TRBD1 TGCGCCAGCAGGAGGGGGCCACTTAACTATGGCTACACCTTC CASRRGPLNYGYTF
TRBJ1-5 TRBV6-1 once - TGTGCCAGCAGTGAAGAGAGGGTTATTAGCAATCAGCCCCAGCATTTT CASSEERVISNQPQHF
TRBJ1-5 TRBV10-3 - - TGTGCTAATCAAGGGGGATGGGGCCAGCCCCAGCATTTT CANQGGWGQPQHF
TRBJ2-7 TRBV4-2 - TRBD2 TGTGCCAGCAGCCAAGGAAGCGGGCTAGCGGGGTCCGAGCAGTACTTC CASSQGSGLAGSEQYF
TRBJ2-7 TRBV9 - - TGTGCCAGCAGCCCACGGGACTCCTCCTACGAGCAGTACTTC CASSPRDSSYEQYF
TRBJ2-7 TRBV6-2/TRBV6-3 few TRBD2 TGTGCCAGCCGTTCTAGCGGGGGGGCTTTCTCCTACGAGCAGTACTTC CASRSSGGAFSYEQYF
TRBJ1-5 TRBV27 - TRBD1 TGTGCCAGCAGGGCCGGACAGGGGAACAATCAGCCCCAGCATTTT CASRAGQGNNQPQHF
TRBJ2-5 TRBV28 - - TGTGCCAGCAGTACACAAGAGACCCAGTACTTC CASSTQETQYF
TRBJ2-1 TRBV19 - TRBD2 TGTGCCAGTAGTCCTGAGGGACTACCATACAATGAGCAGTTCTTC CASSPEGLPYNEQFF
TRBJ1-1 TRBV2 - - TGTGCCGGTCGGCAGGGTCTGAACACTGAAGCTTTCTTT CAGRQGLNTEAFF
TRBJ1-3 TRBV6-5 - - TGTGCCAGCATGGAGATCTCTGGAAACACCATATATTTT CASMEISGNTIYF
TRBJ2-1 TRBV2 - - TGTGCCAGCAGTTACCAGGGTGGTGAGCAGTTCTTC CASSYQGGEQFF
TRBJ2-7 TRBV5-1 - - TGCGCCAGCAGCTTGGGACAGCTTAACAACGAGCAGTACTTC CASSLGQLNNEQYF
TRBJ1-5 TRBV5-8 - - TGTGCCAGCAGCTTGCTACAGGGAAGCCAGCCCCAGCATTTT CASSLLQGSQPQHF
TRBJ2-3 TRBV24-1 - - TGTGCCACCACCGAGGCGGGTACAGATACGCAGTATTTT CATTEAGTDTQYF